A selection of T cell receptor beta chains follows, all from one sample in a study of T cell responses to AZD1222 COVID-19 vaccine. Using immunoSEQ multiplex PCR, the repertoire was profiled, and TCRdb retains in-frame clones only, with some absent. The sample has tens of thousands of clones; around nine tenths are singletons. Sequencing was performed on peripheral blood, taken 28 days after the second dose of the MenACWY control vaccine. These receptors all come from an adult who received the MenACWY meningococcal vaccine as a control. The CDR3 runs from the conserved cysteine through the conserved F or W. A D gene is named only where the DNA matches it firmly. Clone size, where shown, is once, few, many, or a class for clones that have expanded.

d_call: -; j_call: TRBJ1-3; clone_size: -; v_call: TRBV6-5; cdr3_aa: CASRNSKSPGNTIYF; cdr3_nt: TGTGCCAGCAGGAACAGTAAAAGCCCTGGAAACACCATATATTTT
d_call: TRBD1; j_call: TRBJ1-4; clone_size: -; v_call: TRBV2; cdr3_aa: CASLLGQAQEKLFF; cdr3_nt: TGTGCCAGCCTACTAGGACAGGCTCAAGAAAAACTGTTTTTT
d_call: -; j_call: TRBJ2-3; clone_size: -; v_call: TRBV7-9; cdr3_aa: CASSLVWAGPDPGADTQYF; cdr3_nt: TGTGCCAGCAGCTTAGTTTGGGCGGGACCAGATCCGGGCGCAGATACGCAGTATTTT
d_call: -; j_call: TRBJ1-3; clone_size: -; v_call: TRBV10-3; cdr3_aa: CAITNSGNTIYF; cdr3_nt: TGTGCCATCACCAACTCTGGAAACACCATATATTTT
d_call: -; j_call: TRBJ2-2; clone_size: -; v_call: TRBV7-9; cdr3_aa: CASSSRAGTNTGELFF; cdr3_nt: TGTGCCAGCAGCTCGAGGGCGGGGACCAACACCGGGGAGCTGTTTTTT
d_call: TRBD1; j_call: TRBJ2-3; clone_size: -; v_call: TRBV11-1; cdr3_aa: CASSPGQGKITDTQYF; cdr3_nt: TGTGCCAGCAGCCCAGGACAGGGGAAAATCACAGATACGCAGTATTTT
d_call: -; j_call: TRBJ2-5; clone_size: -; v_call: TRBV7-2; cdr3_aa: CASSFVGAAAQETQYF; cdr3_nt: TGTGCCAGCAGCTTCGTCGGGGCAGCGGCTCAAGAGACCCAGTACTTC
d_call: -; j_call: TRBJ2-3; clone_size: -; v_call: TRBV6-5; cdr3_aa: CASSQTTTDTQYF; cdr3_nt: TGTGCCAGCAGTCAGACAACGACAGATACGCAGTATTTT
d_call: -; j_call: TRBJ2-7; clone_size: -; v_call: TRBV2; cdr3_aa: CASSVGDYEQYF; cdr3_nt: TGTGCCAGCAGTGTTGGAGATTACGAGCAGTACTTC
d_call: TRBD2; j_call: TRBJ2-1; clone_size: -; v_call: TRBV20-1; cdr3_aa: CSASNSGRGGKEQFF; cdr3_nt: TGCAGTGCTAGTAACAGCGGGAGGGGAGGTAAAGAGCAGTTCTTC
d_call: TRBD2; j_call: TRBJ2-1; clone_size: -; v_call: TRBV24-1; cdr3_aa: CATIGLAGAPSDNEQFF; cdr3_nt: TGTGCCACCATCGGACTAGCGGGAGCTCCTTCCGACAATGAGCAGTTCTTC
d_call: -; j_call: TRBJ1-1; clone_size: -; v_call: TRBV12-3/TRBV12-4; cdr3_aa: CASSRQAGTEAFF; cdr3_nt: TGTGCCAGCAGCCGACAGGCTGGCACTGAAGCTTTCTTT
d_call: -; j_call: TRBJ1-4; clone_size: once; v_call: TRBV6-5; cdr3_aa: CASSWVRGGEKLFF; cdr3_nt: TGTGCCAGCAGTTGGGTGAGGGGCGGTGAAAAACTGTTTTTT
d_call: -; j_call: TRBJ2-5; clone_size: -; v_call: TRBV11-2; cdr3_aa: CASSLGSRELWETQYF; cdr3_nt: TGTGCCAGCAGCTTAGGCAGTCGGGAGCTTTGGGAGACCCAGTACTTC
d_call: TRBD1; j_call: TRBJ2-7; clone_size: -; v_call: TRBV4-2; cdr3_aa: CASSFTGTGDYEQYF; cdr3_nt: TGTGCCAGCAGCTTCACCGGGACAGGGGACTACGAGCAGTACTTC
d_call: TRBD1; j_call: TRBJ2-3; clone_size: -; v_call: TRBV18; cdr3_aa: CASSPPGQPDTQYF; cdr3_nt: TGTGCCAGCTCGCCCCCGGGACAGCCAGATACGCAGTATTTT
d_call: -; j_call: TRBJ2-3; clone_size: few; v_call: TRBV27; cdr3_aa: CASSRGAVDTQYF; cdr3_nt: TGTGCCAGCAGTCGGGGGGCCGTGGATACGCAGTATTTT
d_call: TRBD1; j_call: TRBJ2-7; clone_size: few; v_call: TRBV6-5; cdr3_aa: CASSPGQGSYEQYF; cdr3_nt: TGTGCCAGCAGTCCCGGACAGGGCTCCTACGAGCAGTACTTC
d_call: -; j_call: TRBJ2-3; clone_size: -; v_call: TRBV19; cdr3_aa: CASGLDTQYF; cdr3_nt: TGTGCCAGCGGACTTGATACGCAGTATTTT
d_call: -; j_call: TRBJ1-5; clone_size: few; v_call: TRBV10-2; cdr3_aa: CASSQSNSNQPQHF; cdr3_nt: TGCGCCAGCAGTCAGAGTAATAGCAATCAGCCCCAGCATTTT
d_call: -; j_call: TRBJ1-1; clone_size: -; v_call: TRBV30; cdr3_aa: CAWGNTEAFF; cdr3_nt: TGTGCCTGGGGGAACACTGAAGCTTTCTTT
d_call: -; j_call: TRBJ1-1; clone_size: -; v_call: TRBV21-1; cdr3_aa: CASSKAQGFEAFF; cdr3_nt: TGTGCCAGCAGCAAAGCACAGGGGTTTGAAGCTTTCTTT
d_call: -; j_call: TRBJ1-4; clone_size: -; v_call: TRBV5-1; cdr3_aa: CASSGLNEKLFF; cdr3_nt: TGCGCCAGCAGCGGACTCAATGAAAAACTGTTTTTT
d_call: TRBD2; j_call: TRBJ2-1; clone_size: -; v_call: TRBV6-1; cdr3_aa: CASSEGGRGYEQFF; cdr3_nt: TGTGCCAGCAGTGAAGGGGGGAGGGGATATGAGCAGTTCTTC
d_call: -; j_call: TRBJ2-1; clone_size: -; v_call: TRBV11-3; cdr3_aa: CASSLGLYPYNEQFF; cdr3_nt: TGTGCCAGCAGCTTGGGGCTTTACCCCTACAATGAGCAGTTCTTC
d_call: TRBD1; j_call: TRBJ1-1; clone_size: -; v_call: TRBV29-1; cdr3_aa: CSVAGGGTVNTEAFF; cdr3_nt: TGCAGCGTGGCAGGGGGGGGGACAGTGAACACTGAAGCTTTCTTT
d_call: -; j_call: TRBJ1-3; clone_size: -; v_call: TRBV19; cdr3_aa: CASSIWLTSGNTIYF; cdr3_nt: TGTGCCAGTAGTATTTGGCTCACCTCTGGAAACACCATATATTTT
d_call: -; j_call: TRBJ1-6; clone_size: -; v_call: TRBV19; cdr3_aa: CASRQMTPSVTISQNSPLHF; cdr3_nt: TGTGCCAGTAGGCAGATGACTCCCTCGGTCACGATCTCCCAGAATTCACCCCTCCACTTT
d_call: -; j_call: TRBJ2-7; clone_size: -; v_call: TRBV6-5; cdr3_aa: CASSYSTASYEQYF; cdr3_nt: TGTGCCAGCAGTTACTCGACGGCTTCCTACGAGCAGTACTTC